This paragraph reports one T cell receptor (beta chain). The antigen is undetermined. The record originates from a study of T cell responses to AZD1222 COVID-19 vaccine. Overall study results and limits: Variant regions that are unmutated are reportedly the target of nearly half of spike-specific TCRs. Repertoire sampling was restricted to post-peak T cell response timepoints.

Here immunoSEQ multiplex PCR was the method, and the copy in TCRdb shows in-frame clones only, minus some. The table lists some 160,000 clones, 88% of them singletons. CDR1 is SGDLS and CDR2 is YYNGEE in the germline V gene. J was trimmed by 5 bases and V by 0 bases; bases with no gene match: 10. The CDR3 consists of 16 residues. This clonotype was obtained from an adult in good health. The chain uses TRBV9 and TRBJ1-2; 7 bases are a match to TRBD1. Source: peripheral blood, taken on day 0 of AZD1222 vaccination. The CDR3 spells CASSVAVGGSEYGYTF. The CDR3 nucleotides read TGTGCCAGCAGCGTAGCGGTAGGGGGCAGCGAGTATGGCTACACCTTC.